The rows below give T cell receptor beta chains drawn from one sample of a study of shared clonotypes between healthy human individuals. The protocol was immunoSEQ multiplex PCR, while the TCRdb copy is restricted to in-frame clones and leaves out a portion. The sample includes approximately 530,000 clones, 90% to 97% seen only once; the top ten take about 0.06%. The sequencing sample was made of naive CD4+ T cells sorted from blood. Receptors were obtained from a young woman in good health. CDR3s include the opening cysteine and the closing phenylalanine or tryptophan. D genes are given only for firm matches.

J: TRBJ2-1
V: TRBV28
D: TRBD2
CDR3: CASSPGLSYNEQFF
DNA: TGTGCCAGCAGTCCGGGACTAAGCTACAATGAGCAGTTCTTC

J: TRBJ2-6
V: TRBV7-9
D: .
CDR3: CASSLYPRGGSGANVLTF
DNA: TGTGCCAGCAGCTTATACCCTAGAGGGGGCTCTGGGGCCAACGTCCTGACTTTC

J: TRBJ2-7
V: TRBV11-2
D: .
CDR3: CASSLRDGHSYEQYF
DNA: TGTGCCAGCAGCCTCCGGGACGGACACTCCTACGAGCAGTACTTC

J: TRBJ1-1
V: TRBV7-2
D: TRBD1
CDR3: CASSPTGAQTEAFF
DNA: TGTGCCAGCAGTCCTACAGGGGCCCAGACTGAAGCTTTCTTT

J: TRBJ1-2
V: TRBV2
D: .
CDR3: CASSTDLSGDYGYTF
DNA: TGTGCCAGCAGTACGGACCTCTCCGGGGACTATGGCTACACCTTC

J: TRBJ1-6
V: TRBV30
D: .
CDR3: CAWSAGGDSPLHF
DNA: TGTGCCTGGAGTGCTGGGGGGGATTCACCCCTCCACTTT

J: TRBJ1-5
V: TRBV2
D: .
CDR3: CASTAIGRRAGNQPQHF
DNA: TGTGCCAGCACCGCAATTGGGCGGCGGGCGGGCAATCAGCCCCAGCATTTT

J: TRBJ1-1
V: TRBV5-1
D: .
CDR3: CASSLAAVNTEAFF
DNA: TGCGCCAGCAGCTTGGCCGCTGTGAACACTGAAGCTTTCTTT

J: TRBJ1-3
V: TRBV5-1
D: .
CDR3: CASSLSSFAGPSGNTIYF
DNA: TGCGCCAGCAGCTTATCCAGTTTTGCAGGGCCCTCTGGAAACACCATATATTTT

J: TRBJ2-7
V: TRBV28
D: TRBD2
CDR3: CASRKTSGRAGEQYF
DNA: TGTGCCAGCAGGAAGACTAGCGGGAGGGCCGGTGAGCAGTACTTC

J: TRBJ2-4
V: TRBV6-1
D: .
CDR3: CASSESGAKNIQYF
DNA: TGTGCCAGCAGTGAGTCCGGAGCCAAAAACATTCAGTACTTC